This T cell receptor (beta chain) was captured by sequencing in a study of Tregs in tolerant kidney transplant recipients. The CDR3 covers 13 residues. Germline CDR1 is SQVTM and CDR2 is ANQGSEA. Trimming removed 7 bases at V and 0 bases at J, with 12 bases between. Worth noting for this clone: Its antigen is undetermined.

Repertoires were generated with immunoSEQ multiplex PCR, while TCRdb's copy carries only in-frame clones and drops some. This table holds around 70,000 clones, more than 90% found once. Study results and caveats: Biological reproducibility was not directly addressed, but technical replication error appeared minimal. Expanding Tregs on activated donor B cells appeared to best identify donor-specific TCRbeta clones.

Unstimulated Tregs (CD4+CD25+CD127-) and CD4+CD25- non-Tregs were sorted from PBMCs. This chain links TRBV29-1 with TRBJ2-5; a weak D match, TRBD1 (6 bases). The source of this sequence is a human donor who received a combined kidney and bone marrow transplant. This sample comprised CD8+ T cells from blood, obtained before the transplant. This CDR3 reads CSGNRDNQETQYF. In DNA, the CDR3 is TGCAGCGGCAACCGGGACAACCAAGAGACCCAGTACTTC.